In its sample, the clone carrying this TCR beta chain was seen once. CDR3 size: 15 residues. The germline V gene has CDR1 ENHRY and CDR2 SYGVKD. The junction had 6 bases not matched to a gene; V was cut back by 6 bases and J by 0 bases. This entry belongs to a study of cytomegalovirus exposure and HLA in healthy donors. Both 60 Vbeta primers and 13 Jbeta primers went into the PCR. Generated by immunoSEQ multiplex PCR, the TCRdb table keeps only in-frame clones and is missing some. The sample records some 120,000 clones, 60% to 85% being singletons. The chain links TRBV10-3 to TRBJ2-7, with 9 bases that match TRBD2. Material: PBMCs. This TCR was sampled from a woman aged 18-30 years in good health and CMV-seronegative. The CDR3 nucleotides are TGTGCCATCAGCTTATTAGCGGGGGACTCCTACGAGCAGTACTTC. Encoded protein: CAISLLAGDSYEQYF.